Shown below are 16 T cell receptor beta chains from a single sample sequenced in a study of blood T cell repertoires in COVID-19. The repertoire was sequenced with immunoSEQ multiplex PCR; TCRdb's copy has only in-frame clones and lacks some. The data hold 80,000 to 95,000 clones, with about 85% observed a single time. The sequenced material came from peripheral blood. Every receptor here comes from a human donor in a cohort sampled during active COVID-19.

The CDR3 loop reads CASSLSGAAGELFF. DNA of the CDR3: TGTGCCAGCAGCTTATCAGGGGCCGCCGGGGAGCTGTTTTTT. The chain has TRBV7-6 and TRBJ2-2; possible D gene TRBD1, 6 bases. V gave up 2 bases and J gave up 6 bases, with 10 bases separating them. CDR3 length: 14 amino acids. The germline CDR1 and CDR2 sequences are SGHVS and FNYEAQ.

CDR3 region: CASSLNGGSSYNEQFF. Written as DNA, the CDR3 is TGTGCCAGCAGCCTAAACGGGGGTAGCTCCTACAATGAGCAGTTCTTC. This sequence joins TRBV7-3 and TRBJ2-1; D possibly corresponds to TRBD2 (6 bases). Per the germline V gene, CDR1 is SGHTA and CDR2 is FQGTGA. Trimming removed 5 bases from V and 0 bases from J, with 14 bases in between. The CDR3 has 16 residues.

CDR3 nucleotide sequence: TGTGCCAGCAGCTCCGTCGGGGGAGGGTCCTACAATGAGCAGTTCTTC. It encodes CASSSVGGGSYNEQFF. The rearrangement links TRBV7-2 to TRBJ2-1; 7 nucleotides agree with TRBD2. Germline loops: CDR1 SGHTA, CDR2 FQGNSA. Unmatched junction bases numbered 7, after V lost 4 bases and J lost 1 base. CDR3 length: 16 residues.

The chain carries TRBV24-1 and TRBJ2-2; TRBD2 matches at 7 bases. The germline V gene has CDR1 KGHDR and CDR2 SFDVKD. The J segment lost 0 bases and the V segment lost 0 bases, leaving 3 bases of the junction unmatched. CDR3 size: 17 residues. The CDR3 reads CATSDLAAGANTGELFF. The CDR3, as DNA: TGTGCCACCAGTGATTTGGCGGCGGGGGCGAACACCGGGGAGCTGTTTTTT.

This chain uses TRBV9 with TRBJ2-2, with TRBD1 matching over 9 bases. CDR1 and CDR2 from the germline V gene are SGDLS and YYNGEE. The CDR3 runs to 15 residues. V was pared by 0 bases and J by 6 bases, with 3 bases of the junction left unmatched. The CDR3 loop is CASSVGQGGPGELFF. Here the CDR3 DNA reads TGTGCCAGCAGCGTAGGACAGGGGGGTCCCGGGGAGCTGTTTTTT.

This clone has just a few counts. The chain couples TRBV15 to TRBJ1-2; D is undetermined. The germline gives CDR1 LNHNV, CDR2 YYDKDF (reference sequence). Trimming removed 0 bases at V and 4 bases at J, with 3 bases between. The CDR3 consists of 12 residues. In nucleotides, the CDR3 is TGTGCCACCAGCAGAGACTCCTATGGCTACACCTTC. Translated: CATSRDSYGYTF.

J is TRBJ2-7 and V is TRBV30; D gene unclear. V was pared by 1 base and J by 6 bases, with 10 bases between. This CDR3 is 12 amino acids long. Germline loops: CDR1 GTSNPN, CDR2 SVGIG (reference sequence). The CDR3 loop is CAWSASSGEQYF. The DNA of the CDR3 is TGTGCCTGGAGTGCATCCTCGGGCGAGCAGTACTTC.

The V and J genes are TRBV7-3 and TRBJ2-1, with TRBD1 identical over 7 bases. This CDR3 region has 16 residues. After removal of 1 base from V and 6 bases from J, the junction contained 9 bases not matched to a gene. The germline gives CDR1 SGHTA, CDR2 FQGTGA. The CDR3, as DNA: TGTGCCAGCAGCTTAAGGCGAGAGGGGGCGGGCAATGAGCAGTTCTTC. This translates into CASSLRREGAGNEQFF.

This clone has only one observation. The chain recombines TRBV6-5 with TRBJ2-7, with D possibly matching TRBD1 (5 bases). V lost 6 bases to trimming and J lost 4 bases, with 10 bases between them. Germline CDR1 reads MNHEY; CDR2 reads SVGAGI. The CDR3 extends over 12 amino acids. CDR3: CASSPQGYEQYF. Here the CDR3 DNA reads TGTGCCAGCAGCCCCCAGGGATACGAGCAGTACTTC.

The chain recombines TRBV5-1 with TRBJ2-1; the D is unclear. V lost 0 bases, J lost 8 bases, and 21 bases lay in between. This CDR3 region has 17 residues. Per germline, CDR1 SGHRS and CDR2 YFSETQ. The chain's CDR3 is CASSLAGWVALGDEQFF. DNA of the CDR3: TGCGCCAGCAGCTTGGCCGGGTGGGTAGCTCTAGGCGATGAGCAGTTCTTC.

V and J are TRBV11-2 and TRBJ2-1, with TRBD2 identical over 7 bases. With V trimmed by 5 bases and J by 8 bases, 12 bases remained unmatched. The germline V gene has CDR1 SGHAT and CDR2 FQNNGV. This CDR3 is 15 amino acids long. The CDR3 sequence: CASSHGGRAIDEQFF. CDR3 in DNA: TGTGCCAGCAGCCATGGGGGGAGGGCCATTGATGAGCAGTTCTTC.

Here the CDR3 reads CASSFSGGATGELFF. The CDR3 DNA reads as TGTGCCAGCAGCTTTAGCGGGGGGGCGACCGGGGAGCTGTTTTTT. This chain connects TRBV11-2 to TRBJ2-2; 11 bases agree with TRBD2. This CDR3 comprises 15 residues. V trimming: 3 bases; J trimming: 5 bases; junction bases outside the gene matches: 2. The germline CDR1 and CDR2 sequences are SGHAT and FQNNGV.

This clone was detected once. The chain joins TRBV19 to TRBJ2-4; a weak D match, TRBD2 (6 bases). Trimming shortened V by 5 bases and J by 4 bases, and 9 bases separated the two germline ends. This CDR3 contains 13 residues. Germline-derived CDR1 and CDR2 are LNHDA and SQIVND (reference sequence). Written as DNA, the CDR3 is TGTGCCAGTAGTGGAGGGACTAAAAACATTCAGTACTTC. Translating gives CASSGGTKNIQYF.

The rearrangement links TRBV4-3 to TRBJ1-5, with D possibly TRBD1 on 5 matching bases. CDR1 is LGHNA, CDR2 YSLEER, per germline. CDR3 size: 13 residues. V lost 0 bases and J 14 bases, leaving 14 bases between the germline ends. CDR3 sequence reads: CASSQEIGGGKHF. CDR3 DNA: TGCGCCAGCAGCCAAGAAATTGGGGGGGGGAAGCATTTT.

J is TRBJ2-7 and V is TRBV19; the match to TRBD1 covers 8 bases. V was clipped by 1 base and J by 6 bases; unmatched bases: 8. The CDR3 has 15 residues. Per the germline V gene, CDR1 is LNHDA and CDR2 is SQIVND (reference sequence). CDR3 sequence (DNA): TGTGCCAGTAGTATAGCAGGGGGCTCCCGCTCCGAGCAGTACTTC. Protein: CASSIAGGSRSEQYF. Variable domain in full (rest from reference TRBV19 and TRBJ2-7): DGGITQSPKYLFRKEGQNVTLSCEQNLNHDAMYWYRQDPGQGLRLIYYSQIVNDFQKGDIAEGYSVSREKKESFPLTVTSAQKNPTAFYLCASSIAGGSRSEQYFGPGTRLTVT.

The rearrangement uses TRBV9 and TRBJ2-2; 11 bases fit TRBD2. J was trimmed by 6 bases and V by 4 bases; bases with no gene match: 5. The CDR3 is 15 residues long. The germline CDR1 and CDR2 sequences are SGDLS and YYNGEE. CDR3 amino acids: CASSFSGRASGELFF. CDR3 coding DNA: TGTGCCAGCAGCTTTAGCGGGAGGGCCTCCGGGGAGCTGTTTTTT.